This T cell receptor (beta chain) was sequenced for a study of blood T cell repertoires in COVID-19. Study-wide context: Acute-phase and convalescent COVID-19 samples originated in the United States, Italy and Spain. T cells, B-cell-depleted T cells, or PBMCs provided the cDNA or gDNA that served as material.

CDR1 and CDR2 from the germline V gene are SGHRS and YFSETQ. The CDR3 loop spans 15 amino acids. V was clipped by 3 bases and J by 3 bases; unmatched bases: 7. TCRdb's copy holds only in-frame clones and misses some; the assay was immunoSEQ multiplex PCR. The data show fewer than 500,000 clones, with roughly 86% seen just once and more than 0.85% held by the top ten. Sample: peripheral blood. The chain has TRBV5-1 and TRBJ2-3; 7 nucleotides agree with TRBD2. The source of this sequence is a human donor with acute or convalescent COVID-19. The donor label of this sample is uncertain. This CDR3 is CASSSPGGRTDTQYF. The CDR3 region has the DNA TGCGCCAGCAGCTCTCCGGGAGGTAGAACAGATACGCAGTATTTT.